The entry below describes one T cell receptor (beta chain). A much larger clonotype is one base distant, so this may be a read error. These data are taken from a study of T cells after yellow fever vaccination. CDR1 is SQVTM and CDR2 is ANQGSEA in the germline V gene. The CDR3 is 14 amino acids. Each CDR3 protein is one row after TCRdb ran MiXCR on the 5' RACE reads. The sample shows some 110,000 distinct CDR3 sequences, approximately 7.1% of them seen only once. Sample: CD4+ T cells sorted from PBMCs, taken around 45 days after the first yellow fever vaccination. This receptor was obtained from a man between 18 and 29 years old who received the YFV17D yellow fever vaccine. This chain uses TRBV29-1 with TRBJ2-5; D is ambiguous. The CDR3 is CSIEEEGPRETQYF. As DNA, the CDR3 is TGCAGCATTGAAGAGGAAGGCCCAAGGGAGACCCAGTACTTC.